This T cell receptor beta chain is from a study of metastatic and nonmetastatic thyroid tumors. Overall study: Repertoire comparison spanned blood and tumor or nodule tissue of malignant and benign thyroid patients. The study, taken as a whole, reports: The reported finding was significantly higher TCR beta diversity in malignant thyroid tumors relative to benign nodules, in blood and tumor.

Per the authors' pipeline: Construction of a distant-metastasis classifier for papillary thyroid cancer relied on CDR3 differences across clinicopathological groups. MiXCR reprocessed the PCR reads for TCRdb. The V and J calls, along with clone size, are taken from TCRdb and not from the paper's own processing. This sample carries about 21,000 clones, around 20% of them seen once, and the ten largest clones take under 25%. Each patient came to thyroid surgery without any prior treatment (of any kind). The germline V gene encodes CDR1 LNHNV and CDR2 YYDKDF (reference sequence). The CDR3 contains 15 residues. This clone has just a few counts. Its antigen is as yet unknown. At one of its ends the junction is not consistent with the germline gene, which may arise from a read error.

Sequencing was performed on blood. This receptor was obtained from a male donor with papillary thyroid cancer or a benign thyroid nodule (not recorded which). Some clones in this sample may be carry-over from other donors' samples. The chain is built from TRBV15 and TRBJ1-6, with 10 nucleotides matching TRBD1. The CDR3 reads CSTSKMGTGDSPLHF. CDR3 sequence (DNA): TGTTCCACCAGCAAGATGGGGACAGGGGATTCACCCCTCCACTTT.